This is a list of T cell receptor beta chains from one sample in a study of T cell responses to AZD1222 COVID-19 vaccine. Some clones are missing from TCRdb's copy, which holds only in-frame ones; the method was immunoSEQ multiplex PCR. Counted here are approximately 100,000 clones, around nine tenths occurring once; the ten biggest clones make up more than 10%. Here the sequenced sample was peripheral blood, taken on day 0 of AZD1222 vaccination. The source is an adult in good health. Both conserved end residues are part of each CDR3.

TRBV5-4,TRBJ1-2,CASSLAGATINYGYTF
TRBV12-5,TRBJ1-1,CASGFVETTEAFF
TRBV7-2,TRBJ2-5,CASSHPPTGQETQYF
TRBV6-2/TRBV6-3,TRBJ1-2,CASSGTRVGDGYTF
TRBV12-3/TRBV12-4,TRBJ2-3,CASSLNYPDTQYF
TRBV3-1/TRBV3-2,TRBJ1-1,CASSQDLEPLNTEAFF
TRBV19,TRBJ2-2,CASSRQGGTGELFF
TRBV3-1/TRBV3-2,TRBJ2-2,CASTYKGLDTGELFF
TRBV7-9,TRBJ1-2,CASSLVNRDLDGYTF
TRBV25-1,TRBJ2-1,CASSPGGGRYNNEQFF
TRBV18,TRBJ1-4,CASSPTGTEGKLFF
TRBV7-2,TRBJ1-5,CASSLAANSNQPQHF
TRBV3-1/TRBV3-2,TRBJ1-3,CASSPSSFGNTIYF
TRBV5-1,TRBJ2-2,CASEPGQGTGELFF
TRBV19,TRBJ1-2,CASSTQGRGYTF
TRBV28,TRBJ1-1,CASSLPIQGVAEAFF
TRBV6-1,TRBJ1-1,CASSDLTGEAFF
TRBV6-1,TRBJ2-1,CASSEVWVGTGGEQFF
TRBV28,TRBJ1-1,CASIVLSEAFF
TRBV2,TRBJ2-5,CASTETGTGEETQYF
TRBV9,TRBJ1-3,CASSSTSGGFGNTIYF
TRBV5-4,TRBJ2-7,CASSPRGGFSYEQYF
TRBV5-4,TRBJ1-1,CASAGGLDTEAFF
TRBV19,TRBJ1-2,CASSISVYGYTF
TRBV30,TRBJ1-4,CAWSAQTGEKLFF
TRBV7-2,TRBJ2-3,CASSGYTSGNTDTQYF
TRBV28,TRBJ2-2,CASSLTVGQGTGELFF
TRBV29-1,TRBJ2-3,CSVDGLAGETQYF
TRBV11-1,TRBJ1-2,CASSSDNLGYGYTF
TRBV5-4,TRBJ1-4,CASSSTASGEKLFF
TRBV14,TRBJ2-2,CASSQFLNTGELFF
TRBV5-1,TRBJ2-1,CASSLVAGSSYNEQFF
TRBV9,TRBJ2-3,CASSVVGELTDTQYF
TRBV6-6,TRBJ1-4,CASSNRGSGGEKLFF
TRBV5-1,TRBJ1-4,CASSRGGVGEKLFF
TRBV19,TRBJ1-1,CASQGVGQGNTEAFF
TRBV7-8,TRBJ2-7,CASSSGQLSSYEQYF
TRBV29-1,TRBJ1-3,CSVEDPWGNTIYF
TRBV28,TRBJ2-5,CASSLGQGAPETQYF
TRBV13,TRBJ1-1,CASSPTDALGEAFF
TRBV2,TRBJ2-2,CASSLSGTENTGELFF
TRBV2,TRBJ1-4,CASSDSGRVDEKLFF
TRBV15,TRBJ1-1,CATKRNTEAFF
TRBV30,TRBJ1-2,CAWSPVRRASGYTF
TRBV27,TRBJ1-6,CASSLYAGGSYNSPLHF
TRBV6-6,TRBJ1-6,CASNLKGSPFNSPLHF
TRBV28,TRBJ1-5,CASSPPLARISNQPQHF
TRBV7-2,TRBJ1-1,CASSPQTGIGTEAFF
TRBV10-3,TRBJ1-1,CAIRQGAMTEAFF
TRBV24-1,TRBJ2-1,CATSDQTGGGINEQFF
TRBV7-9,TRBJ2-3,CASRTGVGGRLGTDTQYF
TRBV5-1,TRBJ1-4,CASSALQGQGGEKLFF
TRBV28,TRBJ1-2,CASRMTNYGYTF
TRBV4-3,TRBJ1-2,CASSQEAQGAYGYTF